The 27 T cell receptor beta chains presented below share a single source sample, sequenced in a study of T-cell memory formation after mild COVID-19. TCRdb fed the 5' RACE reads into MiXCR, producing one record per CDR3 protein. In the table there are just under 350,000 distinct CDR3 sequences, 10% to 15% of which are singletons. Material: PBMCs or a T cell subset sorted from them (not recorded which). The receptor source for this set is a man in his late teens or twenties who had mild COVID-19 (a few samples of this study predate the infection). Cell type and time point are not known.

This clonotype was seen a handful of times. This sequence joins TRBV6-2 or TRBV6-3 and TRBJ2-5, with a weak D call TRBD2 (6 bases). This CDR3 region has 15 residues. Trimming left V 5 bases short and J 7 bases short, with 20 bases between. The germline V gene has CDR1 MNHEY and CDR2 SVGEGT. The CDR3 sequence is CASSLPGDLRTTQYF. The CDR3 DNA sequence: TGTGCCAGCAGTCTGCCGGGGGACCTCCGCACGACCCAGTACTTC.

This clonotype came up a few times. This chain uses TRBV30 with TRBJ2-5; TRBD1 agrees at 12 bases. Per germline, CDR1 GTSNPN and CDR2 SVGIG (reference sequence). Trimming removed 4 bases from V and 5 bases from J; junction bases left unmatched: 8. CDR3 length equals 15 residues. CDR3 in DNA: TGTGCCTGGACCACCGGGACAGGGGGCGGGGAGACCCAGTACTTC. Protein product: CAWTTGTGGGETQYF.

This rearrangement joins TRBV12-3 or TRBV12-4 to TRBJ2-4; D is ambiguous. The V and J ends lost 1 base and 7 bases respectively, with 14 bases between them. There are 15 residues in the CDR3. The CDR3 spells CASSLGFTPQNIQYF. CDR3 nucleotide sequence: TGTGCCAGCAGTTTAGGGTTTACACCCCAGAACATTCAGTACTTC.

The V call is TRBV12-3 or TRBV12-4, the J call TRBJ2-7; D might be TRBD1 (6 bases). The ends were cut back, 4 bases at V and 5 bases at J, with 21 bases in the middle. This CDR3 is built from 16 residues. This chain's CDR3 is CASSSPIGGSLHEQYF. In nucleotides, the CDR3 is TGTGCCAGCAGTTCCCCAATAGGGGGATCGCTCCACGAGCAGTACTTC.

This sequence joins TRBV20-1 and TRBJ2-4; possible D gene TRBD2, 7 bases. Germline CDR1 is DFQATT and CDR2 is SNEGSKA (reference sequence). With 2 bases removed from V and 9 bases from J, the gap between germline ends came to 20 bases. This CDR3 comprises 15 residues. CDR3 sequence reads: CSARLMAGGHLIQYF. The CDR3 DNA reads TGCAGTGCTAGACTCATGGCCGGGGGGCACCTCATTCAGTACTTC.

The chain employs TRBV20-1 and TRBJ2-1, with 10 nucleotides matching TRBD2. The CDR3 runs 15 residues. V shed 5 bases, J shed 10 bases, and the junction held 14 bases outside the gene matches. Germline lookup yields CDR1 DFQATT and CDR2 SNEGSKA (reference sequence). DNA for the CDR3: TGCAGTGCTCCTACCGGGACTAGCGCATTTGACGAGCAGTTCTTC. Translated, it gives CSAPTGTSAFDEQFF.

This rearrangement joins TRBV29-1 to TRBJ2-7; 9 bases are a match to TRBD1. This CDR3 is built from 12 residues. Germline V gene data show CDR1 as SQVTM and CDR2 as ANQGSEA. Trimming removed 6 bases from V and 3 bases from J; junction bases left unmatched: 3. CDR3 coding DNA: TGCAGCGTGGGGACAGGGCGCTACGAGCAGTACTTC. Its protein product is CSVGTGRYEQYF.

The chain recombines TRBV9 with TRBJ1-6, with D maybe TRBD1 (6 bases). The germline V gene has CDR1 SGDLS and CDR2 YYNGEE. Trimming removed 2 bases from V and 7 bases from J, with 13 bases in between. This CDR3 region has 15 residues. DNA for the CDR3: TGTGCCAGCAGCGTCGAGGGAGGGGGAAATTCACCCCTCCACTTT. Encoded protein: CASSVEGGGNSPLHF.

The V call is TRBV29-1, the J call TRBJ1-2; D unresolved. V lost 4 bases to trimming and J lost 8 bases, with 11 bases between them. Germline V lookup: CDR1 SQVTM, CDR2 ANQGSEA. The CDR3 loop spans 11 amino acids. The CDR3 coding sequence is TGCAGCGTTGGCGAGTCGAGGGGCTACACCTTC. Translation gives CSVGESRGYTF.

J is TRBJ1-1 and V is TRBV3-1; D ambiguous. The germline gives CDR1 LGHDT, CDR2 YNNKEL (reference sequence). The CDR3 loop spans 12 amino acids. Trimming shortened V by 0 bases and J by 10 bases, and 9 bases separated the two germline ends. The CDR3 sequence: CASSQDLGVAFF. CDR3 in DNA: TGTGCCAGCAGCCAAGATCTGGGAGTAGCTTTCTTT.

This clonotype appeared a few times. This chain uses TRBV10-3 with TRBJ2-3; 7 bases align to TRBD1. Germline assignment: CDR1 ENHRY and CDR2 SYGVKD. The CDR3 contains 18 residues. V shed 0 bases and J 4 bases; nucleotides not matched to a gene: 13. The CDR3 sequence is CAISESQWAGGVADTQYF. As DNA, the CDR3 is TGTGCCATCAGTGAGTCGCAGTGGGCAGGGGGAGTCGCAGATACGCAGTATTTT.

This clonotype came up many times. The chain has TRBV20-1 and TRBJ2-2; TRBD1 might be the D (6 bases). The germline gives CDR1 DFQATT, CDR2 SNEGSKA (reference sequence). This CDR3 contains 15 residues. V was pared by 6 bases and J by 8 bases, with 22 bases between. CDR3 loop: CSAESGTHPWGELFF. The CDR3 DNA sequence: TGCAGTGCGGAGTCCGGGACACACCCCTGGGGGGAGCTGTTTTTT.

In its sample, this clonotype was seen many times. The rearrangement links TRBV12-3 or TRBV12-4 to TRBJ2-3; the match to TRBD2 covers 12 bases. The J segment lost 1 base and the V segment lost 5 bases, leaving 4 bases of the junction unmatched. CDR3 length equals 16 residues. Written as DNA, the CDR3 is TGTGCCAGCAGTCTTTGGACTAGCGGGGGCACAGATACGCAGTATTTT. This gives the protein CASSLWTSGGTDTQYF.

The chain's CDR3 is CASDDRARIYNEQFF. Written as DNA, the CDR3 is TGTGCCAGCGACGACAGGGCCCGGATTTACAATGAGCAGTTCTTC. The chain combines TRBV6-2 or TRBV6-3 with TRBJ2-1; TRBD1 matches at 7 bases. The CDR3 extends over 15 amino acids. The ends lost 8 bases at V and 4 bases at J; junction bases unmatched: 11. Germline lookup yields CDR1 MNHEY and CDR2 SVGEGT.

The gene calls are TRBV6-2 or TRBV6-3 and TRBJ2-5; D might be TRBD1 or TRBD2, each matching 5 bases. CDR1 and CDR2 (germline): MNHEY, SVGEGT. This CDR3 has 18 amino acids. Deletions cut 3 bases from V and 2 bases from J, with 22 bases between. The CDR3 here is CASSYSPIFTGPQETQYF. As DNA, the CDR3 is TGTGCCAGCAGTTATAGCCCAATTTTTACGGGGCCACAAGAGACCCAGTACTTC.

The V call is TRBV4-3, the J call TRBJ1-4, with 9 nucleotides matching TRBD1. Germline CDR1 LGHNA, CDR2 YSLEER. V was pared by 4 bases and J by 7 bases, with 7 bases of the junction left unmatched. The CDR3 is 15 residues long. The chain's CDR3 is CASSRGTGLGEKLFF. In DNA, the CDR3 is TGCGCCAGCAGCCGAGGGACAGGGCTTGGTGAAAAACTGTTTTTT.

CDR3 protein: CASSLILDRLNTEAFF. DNA for the CDR3: TGTGCCAGCAGCTTAATTTTGGACAGGCTGAACACTGAAGCTTTCTTT. V is TRBV7-8 and J is TRBJ1-1; 7 bases map to TRBD1. The CDR3 is 16 residues long. Germline CDR1 SGHVS, CDR2 FQNEAQ. V was clipped by 2 bases and J by 0 bases; unmatched bases: 6.

The V gene is TRBV10-3, the J gene TRBJ2-1; 7 nucleotides agree with TRBD2. Germline CDR1 reads ENHRY; CDR2 reads SYGVKD. The CDR3 totals 16 residues. Germline trimming cut 0 bases from V and 4 bases from J; bases unmatched to any gene: 6. The CDR3 DNA follows: TGTGCCATCAGTGAGTCGAGTCAGGGAGGGTACAATGAGCAGTTCTTC. This codes for CAISESSQGGYNEQFF.

The chain is built from TRBV5-1 and TRBJ2-7; D may be TRBD1 (5 bases). The CDR3 is made up of 15 amino acids. Germline CDR1 SGHRS, CDR2 YFSETQ. V dropped 2 bases and J dropped 4 bases, with 16 bases sitting between them. In nucleotides, the CDR3 is TGCGCCAGCAGCTTCCAGGGCATAGGGCCTTACGAGCAGTACTTC. Translated, it gives CASSFQGIGPYEQYF.

Ten or more counts support this clonotype. This chain joins TRBV20-1 and TRBJ2-7; the D is unclear. This CDR3 is 13 amino acids long. The ends were cut back, 3 bases at V and 3 bases at J, with 12 bases in the middle. The germline gives CDR1 DFQATT, CDR2 SNEGSKA (reference sequence). The CDR3 nucleotides are TGCAGTGCTAGTAAAGGGCGCGGCTACGAGCAGTACTTC. Protein product: CSASKGRGYEQYF.

This clonotype was detected a few times. This chain uses TRBV2 with TRBJ1-4; no definite D call. Germline CDR1 and CDR2: SNHLY and FYNNEI. The V and J ends lost 5 bases and 13 bases respectively, with 14 bases between them. The CDR3 runs 12 residues. The CDR3, as DNA: TGTGCCAGCAGTCTCTCGGACGCTGTACTGTTTTTT. This translates into CASSLSDAVLFF.

The chain uses TRBV5-1 and TRBJ1-1, with D perhaps TRBD1 (6 bases). Germline CDR1 and CDR2: SGHRS and YFSETQ. This CDR3 is built from 13 residues. V lost 6 bases to trimming and J lost 11 bases, with 20 bases between them. The CDR3 sequence: CASTLGGPDEAFF. The CDR3 DNA is TGCGCCAGCACCCTTGGGGGGCCAGACGAGGCTTTCTTT.

This clonotype has ten or more counts. CDR3 nucleotide sequence: TGTGCCAGCAGTTCCCGGCGGAGCGGGAGAATAGAGACCCAGTACTTC. It codes for CASSSRRSGRIETQYF. The chain is built from TRBV6-9 and TRBJ2-5, with 8 bases aligning to TRBD2. The CDR3 length is 16 residues. Germline V gives CDR1 MNHGY, CDR2 SVAAGI. J lost 4 bases, V lost 4 bases, and 11 bases had no gene match.

This clonotype was detected many times. The V and J genes are TRBV5-5 and TRBJ1-2; D gene uncertain. The length of the CDR3 is 14 residues. Per the germline V gene, CDR1 is SGHKS and CDR2 is YYEKEE (reference sequence). Deletions cut 0 bases from V and 4 bases from J, with 10 bases between. In DNA, the CDR3 is TGTGCCAGCAGCTTGGCCGCCAACGCCTATGGCTACACCTTC. Translated: CASSLAANAYGYTF.

The chain joins TRBV5-1 to TRBJ2-1; 15 bases agree with TRBD2. V was pared by 3 bases and J by 8 bases, with 6 bases of the junction left unmatched. Germline CDR1 SGHRS, CDR2 YFSETQ. The length of the CDR3 is 16 residues. The chain's CDR3 is CASSSGLAGGRDEQFF. Here the CDR3 DNA reads TGCGCCAGCAGCTCGGGACTAGCGGGGGGTAGGGATGAGCAGTTCTTC.

The chain uses TRBV12-3 or TRBV12-4 and TRBJ2-3; 11 nucleotides agree with TRBD2. Trimming removed 4 bases from V and 4 bases from J; junction bases left unmatched: 7. This CDR3 comprises 16 residues. CDR3 residues: CASSSSSGGTSDTQYF. CDR3 nucleotide sequence: TGTGCCAGCAGTTCGTCTAGCGGGGGGACCTCAGATACGCAGTATTTT.

The chain combines TRBV20-1 with TRBJ1-4; D is perhaps TRBD1 (6 bases). V was cut by 2 bases and J by 6 bases, with 13 bases left in between. Germline loops: CDR1 DFQATT, CDR2 SNEGSKA (reference sequence). This CDR3 is built from 14 residues. CDR3: CSARRTEPYEKLFF. The CDR3 DNA is TGCAGTGCTAGAAGGACAGAGCCTTATGAAAAACTGTTTTTT.